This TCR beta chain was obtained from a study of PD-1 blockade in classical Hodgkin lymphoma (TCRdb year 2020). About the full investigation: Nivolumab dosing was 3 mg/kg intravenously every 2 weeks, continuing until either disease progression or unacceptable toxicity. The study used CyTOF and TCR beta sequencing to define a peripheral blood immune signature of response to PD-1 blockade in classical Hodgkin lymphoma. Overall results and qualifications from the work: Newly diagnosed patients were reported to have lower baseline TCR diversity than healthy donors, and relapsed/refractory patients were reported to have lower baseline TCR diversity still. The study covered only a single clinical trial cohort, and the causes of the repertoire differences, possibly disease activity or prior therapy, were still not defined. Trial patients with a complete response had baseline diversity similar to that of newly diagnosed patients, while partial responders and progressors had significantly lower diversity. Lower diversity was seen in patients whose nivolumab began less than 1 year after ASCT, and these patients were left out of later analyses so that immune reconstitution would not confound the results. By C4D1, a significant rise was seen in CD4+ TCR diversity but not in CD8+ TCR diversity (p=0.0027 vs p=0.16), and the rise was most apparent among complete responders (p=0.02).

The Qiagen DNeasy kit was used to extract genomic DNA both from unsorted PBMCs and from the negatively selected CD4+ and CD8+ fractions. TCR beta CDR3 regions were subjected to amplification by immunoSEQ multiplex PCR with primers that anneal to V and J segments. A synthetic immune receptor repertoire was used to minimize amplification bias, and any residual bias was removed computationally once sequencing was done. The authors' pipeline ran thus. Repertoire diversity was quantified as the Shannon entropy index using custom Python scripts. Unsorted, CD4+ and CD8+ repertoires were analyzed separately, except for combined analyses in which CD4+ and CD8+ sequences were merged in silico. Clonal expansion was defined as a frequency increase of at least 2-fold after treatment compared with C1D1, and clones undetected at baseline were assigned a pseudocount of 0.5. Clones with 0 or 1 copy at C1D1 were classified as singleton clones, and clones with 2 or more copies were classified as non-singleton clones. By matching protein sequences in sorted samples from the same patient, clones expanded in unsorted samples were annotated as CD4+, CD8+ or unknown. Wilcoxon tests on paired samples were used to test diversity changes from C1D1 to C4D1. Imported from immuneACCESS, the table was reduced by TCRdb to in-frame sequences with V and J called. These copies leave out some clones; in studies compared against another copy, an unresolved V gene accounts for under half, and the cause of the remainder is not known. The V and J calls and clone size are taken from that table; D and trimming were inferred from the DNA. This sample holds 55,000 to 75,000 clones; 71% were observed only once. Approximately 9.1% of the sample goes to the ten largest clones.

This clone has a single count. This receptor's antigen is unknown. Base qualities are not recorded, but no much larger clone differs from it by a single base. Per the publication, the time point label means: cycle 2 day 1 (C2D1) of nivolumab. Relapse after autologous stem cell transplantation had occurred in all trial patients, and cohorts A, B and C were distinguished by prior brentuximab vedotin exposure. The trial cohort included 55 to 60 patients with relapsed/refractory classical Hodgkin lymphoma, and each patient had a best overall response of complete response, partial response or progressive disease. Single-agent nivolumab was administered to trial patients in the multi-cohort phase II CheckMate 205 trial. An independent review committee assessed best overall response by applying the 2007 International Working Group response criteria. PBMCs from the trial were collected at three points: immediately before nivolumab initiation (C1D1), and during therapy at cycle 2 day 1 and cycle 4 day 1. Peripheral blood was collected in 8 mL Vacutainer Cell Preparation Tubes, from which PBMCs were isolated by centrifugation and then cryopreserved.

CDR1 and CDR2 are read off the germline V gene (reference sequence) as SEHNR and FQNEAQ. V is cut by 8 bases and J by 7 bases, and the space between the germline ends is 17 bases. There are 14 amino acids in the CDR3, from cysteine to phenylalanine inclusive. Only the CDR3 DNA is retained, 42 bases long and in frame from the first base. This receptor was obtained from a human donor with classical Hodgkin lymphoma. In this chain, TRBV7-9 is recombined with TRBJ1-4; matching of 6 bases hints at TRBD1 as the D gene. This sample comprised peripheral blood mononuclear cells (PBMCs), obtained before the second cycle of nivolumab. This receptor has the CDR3 CASGNRGGSEKLFF. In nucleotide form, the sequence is TGTGCCAGCGGAAATAGGGGGGGAAGTGAAAAACTGTTTTTT.